The 9 T cell receptor beta chains given below trace back to one sample, sequenced in a study of Ad26.COV2.S vaccination and SARS-CoV-2 variants. This table comes from immunoSEQ multiplex PCR, and its TCRdb copy is limited to in-frame clones, with some not included. Of roughly 400,000 clones listed, roughly 87% are singletons. The treatment here: roughly 18 received Ad26.COV2.S at low or high dose, single or two shots; about 5 received placebo; per-sample allocation not given. The investigators took samples on day 63 after the first vaccine or placebo injection. Sequencing used peripheral blood, obtained in a trial of Ad26.COV2.S vaccine versus placebo. The receptor source for this set is a person aged 18-65 years who received the Ad26.COV2.S COVID-19 vaccine or a placebo.

This clone was picked up one time. The chain couples TRBV19 to TRBJ2-3; TRBD2 matches 7 bases. Germline assignment: CDR1 LNHDA and CDR2 SQIVND (reference sequence). The V and J ends lost 8 bases and 4 bases, in that order; junction bases with no gene match: 12. The CDR3 contains 15 residues. The CDR3 region is CASSQVGGPPDTQYF. The CDR3 nucleotides are TGTGCCAGTTCTCAGGTGGGAGGGCCTCCAGATACGCAGTATTTT.

This chain links TRBV18 with TRBJ2-5; D not resolved. This CDR3 spans 13 amino acids. CDR1 is KGHSH and CDR2 is LQKENI in the germline V gene. The V end was cut by 1 base, the J end by 3 bases, with 6 bases between. CDR3 sequence reads: CASSPQKKETQYF. The CDR3 DNA reads TGTGCCAGCTCACCACAAAAGAAAGAGACCCAGTACTTC. The full variable domain, its missing parts supplied by reference TRBV18 and TRBJ2-5, is NAGVMQNPRHLVRRRGQEARLRCSPMKGHSHVYWYRQLPEEGLKFMVYLQKENIIDESGMPKERFSAEFPKEGPSILRIQQVVRGDSAAYFCASSPQKKETQYFGPGTRLLVL.

The CDR3 is CASSVGTSGPPATDTQYF. Written as DNA, the CDR3 is TGTGCCAGCAGCGTCGGGACTAGCGGGCCTCCCGCCACAGATACGCAGTATTTT. This chain connects TRBV9 to TRBJ2-3, with TRBD2 matching over 12 bases. V was pared by 2 bases and J by 2 bases, with 9 bases of the junction left unmatched. Germline V gene lookup returns CDR1 SGDLS and CDR2 YYNGEE. CDR3 length: 18 residues.

The chain links TRBV28 to TRBJ2-7; 8 bases fit TRBD1. Germline trimming cut 7 bases from V and 5 bases from J; bases unmatched to any gene: 7. The CDR3 loop spans 13 amino acids. Germline CDR1 MDHEN, CDR2 SYDVKM. The CDR3 loop is CASTLTGVHEQYF. The CDR3 nucleotides are TGTGCCAGCACTTTGACAGGGGTGCACGAGCAGTACTTC. The full variable domain, with the rest looked up from reference TRBV28 and TRBJ2-7, is DVKVTQSSRYLVKRTGEKVFLECVQDMDHENMFWYRQDPGLGLRLIYFSYDVKMKEKGDIPEGYSVSREKKERFSLILESASTNQTSMYLCASTLTGVHEQYFGPGTRLTVT.

The CDR3 is CASSIDWADQETQYF. The CDR3 bases are TGTGCCAGTAGTATAGATTGGGCAGACCAAGAGACCCAGTACTTC. The genes are TRBV19 and TRBJ2-5; D remains unclear. Germline V lookup: CDR1 LNHDA, CDR2 SQIVND (reference sequence). The CDR3 consists of 15 residues. V was clipped by 0 bases and J by 0 bases, with 8 bases between them.

The CDR3 DNA follows: TGTGCCAGCTCCGACCGGGCCCCGGGACAGGGAGCCTACGAGCAGTACTTC. This sequence encodes CASSDRAPGQGAYEQYF. V is TRBV18 and J is TRBJ2-7, with TRBD1 matching 9 bases. Germline V gene lookup returns CDR1 KGHSH and CDR2 LQKENI. The CDR3 extends over 17 amino acids. Losses at the gene ends were 6 bases for V and 2 bases for J; bases not matched to a gene: 14.

This chain connects TRBV7-2 to TRBJ2-5, with 11 bases fitting TRBD2. This CDR3 has 15 amino acids. J was trimmed by 4 bases and V by 6 bases; bases with no gene match: 7. Germline V CDR1 and CDR2: SGHTA, FQGNSA. The CDR3 protein is CASSLSGRAIETQYF. The DNA of the CDR3 is TGTGCCAGCAGTCTTAGCGGGAGGGCGATAGAGACCCAGTACTTC.

The rearrangement uses TRBV6-2 or TRBV6-3 and TRBJ2-2; 8 bases match TRBD1. V was pared by 6 bases and J by 5 bases, with 5 bases of the junction left unmatched. Per the germline V gene, CDR1 is MNHEY and CDR2 is SVGEGT. CDR3 size: 14 residues. This CDR3 is CASSPRQGTGELFF. In nucleotides, the CDR3 is TGTGCCAGCAGCCCCCGACAGGGGACCGGGGAGCTGTTTTTT.

The genes are TRBV12-3 or TRBV12-4 and TRBJ1-4; D call uncertain. V was trimmed by 6 bases and J by 13 bases, leaving 12 bases between them. CDR3 length: 11 amino acids. The CDR3 DNA sequence: TGTGCCAGCAGGGCCCGGGAGGGACTGTTTTTT. This gives the protein CASRAREGLFF.